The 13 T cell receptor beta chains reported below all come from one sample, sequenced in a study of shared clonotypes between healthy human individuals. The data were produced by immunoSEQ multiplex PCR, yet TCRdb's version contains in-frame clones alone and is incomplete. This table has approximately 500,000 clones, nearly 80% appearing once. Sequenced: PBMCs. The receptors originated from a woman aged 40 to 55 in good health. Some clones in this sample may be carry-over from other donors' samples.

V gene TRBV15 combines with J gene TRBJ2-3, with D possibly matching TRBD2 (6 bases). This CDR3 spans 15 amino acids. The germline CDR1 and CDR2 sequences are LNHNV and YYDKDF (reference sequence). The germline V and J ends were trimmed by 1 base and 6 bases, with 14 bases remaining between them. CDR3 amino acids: CATSRGGAAGDTQYF. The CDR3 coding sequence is TGTGCCACCAGCAGAGGAGGGGCTGCGGGGGATACGCAGTATTTT.

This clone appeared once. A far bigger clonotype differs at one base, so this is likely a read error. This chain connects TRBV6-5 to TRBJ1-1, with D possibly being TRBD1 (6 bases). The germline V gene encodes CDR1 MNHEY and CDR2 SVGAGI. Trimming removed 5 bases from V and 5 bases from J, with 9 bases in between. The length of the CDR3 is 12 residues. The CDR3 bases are TGTGCCAGCAGTGCAGGGGAGACTGAAGCTTTCTTT. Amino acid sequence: CASSAGETEAFF.

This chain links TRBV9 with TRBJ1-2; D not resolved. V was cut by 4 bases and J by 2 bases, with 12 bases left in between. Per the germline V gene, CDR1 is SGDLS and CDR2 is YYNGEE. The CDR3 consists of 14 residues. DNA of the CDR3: TGTGCCAGCAGCTCAACGCAGATAAACTATGGCTACACCTTC. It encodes CASSSTQINYGYTF.

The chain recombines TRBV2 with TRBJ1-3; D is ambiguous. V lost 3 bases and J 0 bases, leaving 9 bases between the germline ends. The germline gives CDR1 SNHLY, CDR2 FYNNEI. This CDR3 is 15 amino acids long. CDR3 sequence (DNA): TGTGCCAGCAGTGAGCAGGCCTACTCTGGAAACACCATATATTTT. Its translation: CASSEQAYSGNTIYF.

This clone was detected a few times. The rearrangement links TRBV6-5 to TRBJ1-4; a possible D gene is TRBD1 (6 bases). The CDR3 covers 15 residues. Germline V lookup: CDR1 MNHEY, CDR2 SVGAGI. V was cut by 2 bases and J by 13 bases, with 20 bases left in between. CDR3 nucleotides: TGTGCCAGCAGTTACCCCTTCACGACAGGATTAAGACTGTTTTTT. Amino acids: CASSYPFTTGLRLFF.

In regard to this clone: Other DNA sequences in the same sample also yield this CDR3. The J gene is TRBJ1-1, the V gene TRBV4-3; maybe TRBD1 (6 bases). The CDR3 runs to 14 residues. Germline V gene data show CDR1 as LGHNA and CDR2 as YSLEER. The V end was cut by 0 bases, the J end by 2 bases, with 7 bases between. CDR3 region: CASSQDGGNTEAFF. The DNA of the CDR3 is TGCGCCAGCAGCCAAGACGGGGGCAACACTGAAGCTTTCTTT.

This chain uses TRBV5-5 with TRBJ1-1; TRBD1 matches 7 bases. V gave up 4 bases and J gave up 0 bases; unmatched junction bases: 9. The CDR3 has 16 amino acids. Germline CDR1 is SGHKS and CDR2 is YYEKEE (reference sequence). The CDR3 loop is CASSPRTGGMNTEAFF. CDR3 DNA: TGTGCCAGCAGCCCCCGGACAGGAGGGATGAACACTGAAGCTTTCTTT.

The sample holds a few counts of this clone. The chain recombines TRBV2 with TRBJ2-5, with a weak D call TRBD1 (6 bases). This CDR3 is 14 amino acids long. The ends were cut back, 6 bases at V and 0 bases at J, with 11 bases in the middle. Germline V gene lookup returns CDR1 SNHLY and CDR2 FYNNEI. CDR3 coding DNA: TGTGCCAGCAGATTCGACAGGCACCAAGAGACCCAGTACTTC. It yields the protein CASRFDRHQETQYF.

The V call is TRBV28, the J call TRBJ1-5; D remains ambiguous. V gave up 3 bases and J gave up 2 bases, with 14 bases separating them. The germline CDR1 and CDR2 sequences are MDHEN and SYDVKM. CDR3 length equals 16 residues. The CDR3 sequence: CASSFPFGYGNQPQHF. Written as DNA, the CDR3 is TGTGCCAGCAGTTTCCCCTTCGGGTATGGCAATCAGCCCCAGCATTTT.

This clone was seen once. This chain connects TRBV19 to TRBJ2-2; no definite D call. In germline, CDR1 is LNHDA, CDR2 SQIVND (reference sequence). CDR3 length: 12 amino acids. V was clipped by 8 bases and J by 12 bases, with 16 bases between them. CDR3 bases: TGTGCCAGTGGGTCGGACCCGGCAAAGCTGTTTTTT. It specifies CASGSDPAKLFF. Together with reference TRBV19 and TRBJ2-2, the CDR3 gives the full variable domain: DGGITQSPKYLFRKEGQNVTLSCEQNLNHDAMYWYRQDPGQGLRLIYYSQIVNDFQKGDIAEGYSVSREKKESFPLTVTSAQKNPTAFYLCASGSDPAKLFFGEGSRLTVL.

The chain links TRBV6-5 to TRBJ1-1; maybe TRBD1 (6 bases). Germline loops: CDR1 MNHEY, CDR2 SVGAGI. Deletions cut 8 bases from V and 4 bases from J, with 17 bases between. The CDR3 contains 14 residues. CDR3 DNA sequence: TGTGCCAGCGTTCCCAACAGGGAGGCCACTGAAGCTTTCTTT. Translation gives CASVPNREATEAFF.

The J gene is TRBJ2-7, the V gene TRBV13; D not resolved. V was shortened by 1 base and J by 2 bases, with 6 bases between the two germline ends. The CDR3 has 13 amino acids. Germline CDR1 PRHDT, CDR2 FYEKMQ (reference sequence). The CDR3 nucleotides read TGTGCCAGCAGCTTAGAAAGCACCTACGAGCAGTACTTC. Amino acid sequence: CASSLESTYEQYF.

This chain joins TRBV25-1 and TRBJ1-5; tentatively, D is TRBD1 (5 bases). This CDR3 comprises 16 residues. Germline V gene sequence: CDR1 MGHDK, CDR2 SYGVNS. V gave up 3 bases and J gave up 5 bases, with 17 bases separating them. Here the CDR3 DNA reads TGTGCCAGCAGTGACCGGGACGATCCCTACTATCAGCCCCAGCATTTT. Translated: CASSDRDDPYYQPQHF.